The 22 T cell receptor beta chains listed next were all sequenced from one sample in a study of cytomegalovirus exposure and HLA in healthy donors. The primer mix had 60 Vbeta and 13 Jbeta primers. Using immunoSEQ multiplex PCR, the repertoire was profiled, and TCRdb retains in-frame clones only, with some absent. The data contain around 230,000 clones, over 80% of them seen just once; the ten biggest clones take up around 6%. The sequencing sample was made of PBMCs. These receptors were obtained from a man aged 40-49 years in good health and CMV-seropositive.

In this sample, this clone turned up once. The CDR3 loop is CASKRDSGQPQHF. The CDR3 coding sequence is TGTGCCAGCAAGAGGGACAGTGGGCAGCCCCAGCATTTT. The V gene is TRBV6-1, the J gene TRBJ1-5; 7 bases line up with TRBD1. The ends lost 7 bases at V and 7 bases at J; junction bases unmatched: 7. The CDR3 loop spans 13 amino acids. Germline CDR1 reads MNHNS; CDR2 reads SASEGT.

V and J are TRBV27 and TRBJ2-1, with TRBD2 as a possible D gene (7 bases). V was pared by 3 bases and J by 8 bases, with 14 bases between. The germline CDR1 and CDR2 sequences are MNHEY and SMNVEV (reference sequence). The CDR3 has 14 residues. The CDR3 DNA is TGTGCCAGCAGTTTCCGCCAGGGGAGGGATGAGCAGTTCTTC. This gives the protein CASSFRQGRDEQFF.

This chain links TRBV18 with TRBJ2-2; 9 nucleotides line up with TRBD2. The junction had 10 bases not matched to a gene; V was cut back by 4 bases and J by 4 bases. Germline V CDR1 and CDR2: KGHSH, LQKENI. The CDR3 runs to 17 residues. DNA of the CDR3: TGTGCCAGCTCACGATTTAGCGGGAGAGAGGGCACCGGGGAGCTGTTTTTT. This translates into CASSRFSGREGTGELFF.

The chain combines TRBV28 with TRBJ1-3; 9 bases agree with TRBD1. Germline CDR1 and CDR2: MDHEN and SYDVKM. The CDR3 is made up of 16 amino acids. The V segment lost 6 bases and the J segment 4 bases; nucleotides outside the gene matches: 10. The DNA for the CDR3 is TGTGCCAGCAGCCAAGGGGGGACAGGGAAAGGAAACACCATATATTTT. Its protein product is CASSQGGTGKGNTIYF.

The genes are TRBV6-6 and TRBJ2-5; 9 bases align to TRBD1. The CDR3 runs to 14 residues. In germline, CDR1 is MNHNY, CDR2 SVGAGI (reference sequence). The V and J ends lost 2 bases and 2 bases, in that order; junction bases with no gene match: 0. For the CDR3, the DNA is TGTGCCAGCAGTTACGGGACAGGGCAAGAGACCCAGTACTTC. It specifies CASSYGTGQETQYF.

The V call is TRBV10-2, the J call TRBJ2-5; the match to TRBD2 covers 12 bases. The CDR3 loop spans 14 amino acids. CDR1 and CDR2 (germline): WSHSY, SAAADI. V lost 6 bases to trimming and J lost 5 bases; unmatched junction nucleotides: 4. Here the CDR3 reads CASRSSGRAETQYF. CDR3 bases: TGCGCCAGCAGGTCTAGCGGGAGGGCGGAGACCCAGTACTTC.

This clone was seen only a few times. The V and J genes are TRBV11-2 and TRBJ2-7; D is possibly TRBD2 (6 bases). V was shortened by 2 bases and J by 3 bases, with 14 bases between the two germline ends. The CDR3 totals 15 residues. Germline V gene sequence: CDR1 SGHAT, CDR2 FQNNGV. The CDR3: CASSLLGGGNYEQYF. In nucleotides, the CDR3 is TGTGCCAGCAGCTTACTCGGGGGTGGGAACTACGAGCAGTACTTC.

This chain connects TRBV7-9 to TRBJ2-1; 11 nucleotides match TRBD2. The germline V gene has CDR1 SEHNR and CDR2 FQNEAQ (reference sequence). The CDR3 extends over 16 amino acids. V lost 5 bases, J lost 7 bases, and 10 bases stayed unmatched. In DNA, the CDR3 is TGTGCCAGCAGCGGACTAGCGGGTGTTGGGGGGAATGAGCAGTTCTTC. Encoded protein: CASSGLAGVGGNEQFF.

This chain uses TRBV7-9 with TRBJ1-1, with 7 nucleotides matching TRBD1. V dropped 5 bases and J dropped 1; count of bases not matched to a gene: 7. Germline V gene lookup returns CDR1 SEHNR and CDR2 FQNEAQ (reference sequence). The CDR3 contains 15 residues. CDR3 sequence reads: CASSPPGTENTEAFF. CDR3 bases: TGTGCCAGCAGCCCCCCCGGGACAGAGAACACTGAAGCTTTCTTT.

This chain uses TRBV30 with TRBJ2-5; D is possibly TRBD1 (5 bases). V was trimmed by 1 base and J by 4 bases, leaving 13 bases between them. The CDR3 contains 14 residues. Germline assignment: CDR1 GTSNPN and CDR2 SVGIG (reference sequence). The CDR3 spells CAWSGTSRGETQYF. CDR3 DNA sequence: TGTGCCTGGAGTGGGACATCAAGGGGAGAGACCCAGTACTTC.

J is TRBJ2-3 and V is TRBV4-1; 7 bases map to TRBD1. V shed 0 bases, J shed 6 bases, and the junction held 6 bases outside the gene matches. The CDR3 has 15 amino acids. Germline loops: CDR1 MGHRA, CDR2 YSYEKL. The chain's CDR3 is CASSQEGQLKDTQYF. CDR3 DNA: TGCGCCAGCAGCCAAGAGGGACAGCTTAAGGATACGCAGTATTTT.

The chain couples TRBV25-1 to TRBJ2-6; tentative D call: TRBD2 (6 bases). With 6 bases removed from V and 2 bases from J, the gap between germline ends came to 11 bases. CDR1 is MGHDK, CDR2 SYGVNS, per germline. The length of the CDR3 is 15 residues. Here the CDR3 DNA reads TGTGCCAGCAGCCCCTGGGGGGCTGGGGCCAACGTCCTGACTTTC. Translating gives CASSPWGAGANVLTF.

The chain recombines TRBV27 with TRBJ2-3; 10 bases match TRBD2. V gave up 3 bases and J gave up 4 bases; unmatched junction bases: 7. This CDR3 has 16 amino acids. Germline V CDR1 and CDR2: MNHEY, SMNVEV (reference sequence). The CDR3 nucleotides read TGTGCCAGCAGTTTTTCTAGCGGGAGCCGCCCAGATACGCAGTATTTT. Its protein product is CASSFSSGSRPDTQYF.

The rearrangement links TRBV7-9 to TRBJ2-3; TRBD2 matches at 11 bases. After removal of 7 bases from V and 2 bases from J, the junction contained 14 bases not matched to a gene. CDR1 is SEHNR, CDR2 FQNEAQ, per germline (reference sequence). CDR3 length: 18 amino acids. The CDR3 sequence is CASNKAPGLADITDTQYF. In DNA form, the CDR3 reads TGTGCCAGCAACAAAGCGCCGGGACTAGCGGATATCACAGATACGCAGTATTTT.

The chain combines TRBV5-6 with TRBJ1-4; possibly TRBD1 for D (5 bases). V was pared by 4 bases and J by 2 bases, with 12 bases between. The CDR3 runs to 15 residues. Germline-derived CDR1 and CDR2 are SGHDT and YYEEEE. This CDR3 is CASSRRVSTNEKLFF. DNA for the CDR3: TGTGCCAGCAGCCGCAGGGTCTCTACTAATGAAAAACTGTTTTTT.

The chain couples TRBV28 to TRBJ1-4; TRBD1 aligns across 7 bases. CDR3 length equals 17 residues. Germline V CDR1 and CDR2: MDHEN, SYDVKM. The ends lost 7 bases at V and 0 bases at J; junction bases unmatched: 11. CDR3 DNA sequence: TGTGCCAGCACCACCGGGACAGTAACCGCAACTAATGAAAAACTGTTTTTT. Translating it yields CASTTGTVTATNEKLFF. Variable domain in full (rest from reference TRBV28 and TRBJ1-4): DVKVTQSSRYLVKRTGEKVFLECVQDMDHENMFWYRQDPGLGLRLIYFSYDVKMKEKGDIPEGYSVSREKKERFSLILESASTNQTSMYLCASTTGTVTATNEKLFFGSGTQLSVL.

The V and J genes are TRBV5-1 and TRBJ2-3; 10 bases are a match to TRBD1. V gave up 4 bases and J gave up 5 bases; unmatched junction bases: 4. CDR3 length: 14 residues. Germline loops: CDR1 SGHRS, CDR2 YFSETQ. For the CDR3, the DNA is TGCGCCAGCAGCCCCGGGGACAGGGGAGATACGCAGTATTTT. Its protein is CASSPGDRGDTQYF.

This chain links TRBV5-1 with TRBJ2-2, with 11 bases aligning to TRBD1. This CDR3 is built from 17 residues. Germline CDR1 reads SGHRS; CDR2 reads YFSETQ. The junction had 13 bases not matched to a gene; V was cut back by 5 bases and J by 7 bases. For the CDR3, the DNA is TGCGCCAGCAGAACCTCTCCCGGGACAGGGGGGTACGGGGAGCTGTTTTTT. Encoded protein: CASRTSPGTGGYGELFF. The complete variable domain, with remaining parts taken from reference TRBV5-1 and TRBJ2-2, reads KAGVTQTPRYLIKTRGQQVTLSCSPISGHRSVSWYQQTPGQGLQFLFEYFSETQRNKGNFPGRFSGRQFSNSRSEMNVSTLELGDSALYLCASRTSPGTGGYGELFFGEGSRLTVL.

This clone came up once. CDR3 residues: CASILQGLSSYEQYF. CDR3 DNA sequence: TGTGCCAGCATCCTTCAGGGCCTCTCCTCCTACGAGCAGTACTTC. V and J are TRBV6-1 and TRBJ2-7; tentative D call: TRBD1 (5 bases). Germline V CDR1 and CDR2: MNHNS, SASEGT. CDR3 length: 15 amino acids. The V and J ends lost 7 bases and 0 bases respectively, with 16 bases between them.

The chain carries TRBV9 and TRBJ2-1; 9 bases map to TRBD2. The CDR3 is 14 amino acids. V was clipped by 4 bases and J by 8 bases; unmatched bases: 7. Germline-derived CDR1 and CDR2 are SGDLS and YYNGEE. The CDR3 DNA sequence: TGTGCCAGCAGCTACTGGACTAGCGCGGATGAGCAGTTCTTC. Its translation is CASSYWTSADEQFF.

This clone appeared once. The chain couples TRBV7-9 to TRBJ1-2; no clear D. The V and J ends lost 1 base and 5 bases respectively, with 8 bases between them. Germline CDR1 and CDR2: SEHNR and FQNEAQ (reference sequence). The CDR3 extends over 13 amino acids. The CDR3 loop is CASSLVADYGYTF. CDR3 nucleotides: TGTGCCAGCAGCTTAGTGGCTGATTATGGCTACACCTTC.

There are a few counts of this clone. This rearrangement joins TRBV7-2 to TRBJ1-5; D is uncertain. Germline V gives CDR1 SGHTA, CDR2 FQGNSA. The CDR3 loop spans 15 amino acids. The V and J ends lost 0 bases and 6 bases respectively, with 12 bases between them. CDR3 DNA sequence: TGTGCCAGCAGCTTAGCGTCAACTCCGATTCAGCCCCAGCATTTT. It yields the protein CASSLASTPIQPQHF.